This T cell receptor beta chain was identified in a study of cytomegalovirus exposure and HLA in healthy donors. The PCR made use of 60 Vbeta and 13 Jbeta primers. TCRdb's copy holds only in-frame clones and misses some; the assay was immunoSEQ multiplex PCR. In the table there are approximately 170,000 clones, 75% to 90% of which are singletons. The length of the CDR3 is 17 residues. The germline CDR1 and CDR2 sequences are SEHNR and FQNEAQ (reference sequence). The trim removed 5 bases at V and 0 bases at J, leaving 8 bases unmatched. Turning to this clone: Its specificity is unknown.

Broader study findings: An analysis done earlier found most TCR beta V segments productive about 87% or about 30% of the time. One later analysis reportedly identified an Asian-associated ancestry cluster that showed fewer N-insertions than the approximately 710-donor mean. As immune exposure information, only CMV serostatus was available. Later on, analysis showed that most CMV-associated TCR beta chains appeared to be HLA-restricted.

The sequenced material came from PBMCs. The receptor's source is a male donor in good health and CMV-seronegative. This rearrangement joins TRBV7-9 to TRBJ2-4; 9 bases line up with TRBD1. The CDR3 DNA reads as TGTGCCAGCAGCCCGGGACAGGGTTGGGGAGCCAAAAACATTCAGTACTTC. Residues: CASSPGQGWGAKNIQYF.